Shown below are 21 T cell receptor beta chains from a single sample sequenced in a study of blood T cells in healthy people across ages. The use of a sample-barcoded 5' primer and a J-beta primer mix characterized a second PCR of roughly 6 to 11 cycles. MiXCR, applied by TCRdb to the 5' RACE reads, yields one record per CDR3 protein. The table lists 600,000 or so distinct CDR3 sequences, approximately 30% of them singletons. Sequencing was performed on blood. The receptor source for this set is a woman of 80 years or more in good health.

On this clonotype itself: Given a much more abundant clone one base away, this may be a read error. V is TRBV19 and J is TRBJ2-7; TRBD2 matches at 12 bases. Germline values: CDR1 LNHDA, CDR2 SQIVND (reference sequence). With V trimmed by 2 bases and J by 7 bases, 12 bases remained unmatched. This CDR3 is built from 17 residues. The CDR3 loop reads CASSILPSGGAMGEQYF. CDR3 in DNA: TGTGCCAGTAGTATACTCCCTAGCGGGGGGGCGATGGGTGAGCAGTACTTC.

This clonotype was detected a few times. The chain carries TRBV6-1 and TRBJ1-6, with 10 bases identical to TRBD1. The V and J ends lost 4 bases and 8 bases, in that order; junction bases with no gene match: 8. CDR1 MNHNS and CDR2 SASEGT come from the germline V gene. The CDR3 is made up of 16 amino acids. In DNA form, the CDR3 reads TGTGCCAGCAGTGCCCTATCCGGGACAGGGGATTCACCCCTCCACTTT. Its translation is CASSALSGTGDSPLHF.

V is TRBV6-5 and J is TRBJ1-1; D ambiguous. The CDR3 sequence is 14 residues long. The germline gives CDR1 MNHEY, CDR2 SVGAGI. Trimming took off 0 bases at V and 5 bases at J, with 10 bases between the two ends. Here the CDR3 DNA reads TGTGCCAGCAGTTACTCGCCGGGATTTACTGAAGCTTTCTTT. It translates to CASSYSPGFTEAFF.

This clonotype was observed at least ten times. The chain has TRBV7-9 and TRBJ2-5; 10 bases fit TRBD1. There are 15 residues in the CDR3. Germline trimming cut 4 bases from V and 5 bases from J; bases unmatched to any gene: 7. CDR1 is SEHNR and CDR2 is FQNEAQ in the germline V gene (reference sequence). DNA of the CDR3: TGTGCCAGCAGCTACAGACAGGGGGCGAGGGAGACCCAGTACTTC. Its protein is CASSYRQGARETQYF.

This clonotype was detected ten times or more. This sequence joins TRBV18 and TRBJ1-2; 9 bases agree with TRBD1. Germline loops: CDR1 KGHSH, CDR2 LQKENI. Germline trimming cut 4 bases from V and 5 bases from J; bases unmatched to any gene: 8. The CDR3 length is 15 residues. The CDR3 nucleotides are TGTGCCAGCTCACAAGGCGTGGGACAGGGATATGGCTACACCTTC. Its translation is CASSQGVGQGYGYTF.

The chain combines TRBV12-3 or TRBV12-4 with TRBJ1-1; the match to TRBD1 covers 7 bases. CDR3 length: 14 amino acids. The V segment lost 8 bases and the J segment 4 bases; nucleotides outside the gene matches: 10. The CDR3 reads CASQGGGSATEAFF. The CDR3 DNA is TGTGCCAGCCAGGGGGGGGGGTCGGCCACTGAAGCTTTCTTT.

The chain recombines TRBV5-1 with TRBJ2-1; D may be TRBD1 or TRBD2 (5 bases each). The germline V and J ends were trimmed by 2 bases and 0 bases, with 21 bases remaining between them. CDR3 length equals 19 residues. Per germline, CDR1 SGHRS and CDR2 YFSETQ. CDR3 amino acids: CASSLRQWGRESSYNEQFF. As DNA, the CDR3 is TGCGCCAGCAGCTTAAGGCAATGGGGCCGGGAAAGCTCCTACAATGAGCAGTTCTTC.

This clonotype was counted at least ten times. The genes are TRBV7-3 and TRBJ2-6; 8 bases align to TRBD1. The V and J ends lost 2 bases and 2 bases, in that order; junction bases with no gene match: 8. Germline V gene data show CDR1 as SGHTA and CDR2 as FQGTGA. The CDR3 has 18 amino acids. This chain's CDR3 is CASSLFGQGSTGANVLTF. DNA of the CDR3: TGTGCCAGCAGCTTATTCGGACAGGGTAGCACTGGGGCCAACGTCCTGACTTTC.

This clonotype was picked up a small number of times. A much larger clonotype is one base distant, so this may be a read error. J is TRBJ1-1 and V is TRBV5-1; D perhaps matches TRBD1 (5 bases). Germline CDR1 reads SGHRS; CDR2 reads YFSETQ. The germline V and J ends were trimmed by 0 bases and 4 bases, with 10 bases remaining between them. The CDR3 length is 14 residues. The CDR3 region has the DNA TGCGCCAGCAGCTTGGCCGGGGCGTGCACTGAAGCTTTCTTT. This translates into CASSLAGACTEAFF.

The rearrangement links TRBV28 to TRBJ1-3; D not certain. The CDR3 has 11 residues. The V gene lost 8 bases and the J gene lost 9 bases, with 11 bases spanning the gap. Germline V gives CDR1 MDHEN, CDR2 SYDVKM. This chain's CDR3 is CASLGLGTIYF. DNA of the CDR3: TGTGCCAGCTTGGGGTTGGGCACCATATATTTT.

As concerns this clonotype: A read error may produce the germline difference seen at one junction end. This chain uses TRBV7-9 with TRBJ2-2; D possibly matches TRBD1 or TRBD2 (5 bases each). Germline values: CDR1 SEHNR, CDR2 FQNEAQ (reference sequence). This CDR3 is 15 amino acids long. The CDR3 spells CASSLTGANTGERFF. The DNA for the CDR3 is TGTGCCAGCAGCTTAACCGGGGCGAACACCGGGGAGCGGTTTTTT.

As to this clonotype: It may be a read error: a sequence one base away is much more abundant. V and J are TRBV5-1 and TRBJ1-2; a weak D match, TRBD1 (5 bases). CDR1 is SGHRS and CDR2 is YFSETQ in the germline V gene. There are 16 residues in the CDR3. The CDR3 DNA reads TGCGCCAGCAGCTCCCTGGGGACTCCATCTAACCATGGCTACACCTTC. The encoded protein is CASSSLGTPSNHGYTF. The complete variable domain, with remaining parts taken from reference TRBV5-1 and TRBJ1-2, reads KAGVTQTPRYLIKTRGQQVTLSCSPISGHRSVSWYQQTPGQGLQFLFEYFSETQRNKGNFPGRFSGRQFSNSRSEMNVSTLELGDSALYLCASSSLGTPSNHGYTFGSGTRLTVV.

The sample holds many counts of this clonotype. This sequence joins TRBV2 and TRBJ2-1; TRBD2 agrees at 8 bases. The trim removed 6 bases at V and 9 bases at J, leaving 4 bases unmatched. The CDR3 length is 12 residues. Germline assignment: CDR1 SNHLY and CDR2 FYNNEI. The CDR3 loop reads CASSGGAIEQFF. For the CDR3, the DNA is TGTGCCAGCAGCGGGGGGGCCATTGAGCAGTTCTTC.

This chain joins TRBV19 and TRBJ2-5; D is ambiguous. Germline CDR1 LNHDA, CDR2 SQIVND (reference sequence). V lost 4 bases and J lost 2, with 8 bases in between. The CDR3 covers 13 residues. The CDR3 DNA reads as TGTGCCAGTAGTAACGGCAGACAAGAGACCCAGTACTTC. It is translated as CASSNGRQETQYF.

This chain links TRBV11-3 with TRBJ2-3; 16 bases are shared with TRBD2. The V gene's germline CDR1 is SGHNT and CDR2 YENEEA. V lost 5 bases, J lost 6 bases, and 5 bases stayed unmatched. The CDR3 runs 16 residues. The CDR3: CASSRGTSGGDDTQYF. The CDR3, as DNA: TGTGCCAGCAGCCGGGGGACTAGCGGGGGGGATGATACGCAGTATTTT. Variable domain in full (rest from reference TRBV11-3 and TRBJ2-3): EAGVVQSPRYKIIEKKQPVAFWCNPISGHNTLYWYLQNLGQGPELLIRYENEEAVDDSQLPKDRFSAERLKGVDSTLKIQPAELGDSAVYLCASSRGTSGGDDTQYFGPGTRLTVL.

The chain joins TRBV6-1 to TRBJ2-3; a possible D gene is TRBD2 (5 bases). The CDR3 runs to 15 residues. Germline V gene sequence: CDR1 MNHNS, CDR2 SASEGT. Trimming took off 8 bases at V and 5 bases at J, with 20 bases between the two ends. The CDR3 loop is CASRPGGVYRDTQYF. The CDR3 DNA reads TGTGCCAGCCGCCCCGGAGGCGTTTACAGAGATACGCAGTATTTT.

This clonotype occurred many times. The chain combines TRBV12-3 or TRBV12-4 with TRBJ1-2, with D maybe TRBD1 (6 bases). The CDR3 runs 13 residues. Trimming pared 7 bases from V and 4 bases from J, leaving 13 bases between. The CDR3 reads CASTQQGSYGYTF. DNA for the CDR3: TGTGCCAGCACCCAACAGGGAAGCTATGGCTACACCTTC.

The chain is built from TRBV7-6 and TRBJ1-1; possible D gene TRBD1, 6 bases. Germline V gives CDR1 SGHVS, CDR2 FNYEAQ. The CDR3 is 15 amino acids. V dropped 0 bases and J dropped 6 bases, with 14 bases sitting between them. CDR3 nucleotide sequence: TGTGCCAGCAGCTTAGCATCTACAGGGTTGGCTGAAGCTTTCTTT. Encoded protein: CASSLASTGLAEAFF.

About this clonotype: One end of the junction is discordant with germline, which a read error may explain. The J gene is TRBJ1-5, the V gene TRBV13, with TRBD1 matching 7 bases. Germline V gene data show CDR1 as PRHDT and CDR2 as FYEKMQ (reference sequence). The CDR3 is 15 residues long. CDR3 in DNA: TGTGCCAGCAGCCTAGGACAGGCCATTAATCGGCCCCAGCATTTT. Translating it yields CASSLGQAINRPQHF.

This clonotype has a count of ten or more. One junction end disagrees with the germline gene, perhaps due to a read error. The chain combines TRBV5-1 with TRBJ2-3; D ambiguous. This CDR3 is built from 12 residues. In germline, CDR1 is SGHRS, CDR2 YFSETQ. The CDR3: CASSSSTDTQYF. CDR3 nucleotide sequence: TGTGCCAGCAGTTCCTCCACAGATACGCAGTATTTT.

Comment on this clonotype: This clone may be a read error of a much larger clone one base away. This CDR3 reads CATSRDRGQGNGHTF. Written as DNA, the CDR3 is TGTGCCACCAGCAGAGATAGAGGACAGGGTAATGGCCACACCTTC. The rearrangement uses TRBV15 and TRBJ1-2, with 8 bases matching TRBD1. The germline V gene has CDR1 LNHNV and CDR2 YYDKDF (reference sequence). The CDR3 loop spans 15 amino acids.